This record looks at one T cell receptor (beta chain) sequence and its context. Its antigen remains unidentified. The data belong to a study of CD8 T cells in ankylosing spondylitis. General study points: A TCR beta motif made of several highly homologous variants seemed typical of ankylosing spondylitis blood. Earlier reports found some motif variants in synovial fluid and blood in reactive arthritis. Within matched ankylosing spondylitis synovial fluid, disease-linked clones were reportedly significantly enriched.

The V end lost 7 bases, the J end lost 5 bases, and 15 bases lay between the germline ends. Germline V gives CDR1 SQVTM, CDR2 ANQGSEA. The CDR3 contains 13 residues. The TCR beta libraries were generated through quantitative 5'-RACE incorporating molecular barcodes. TCRdb redid the calling of the 5' RACE reads with MiXCR, one entry per CDR3 protein. The sample contains a few hundred thousand distinct CDR3 sequences, about a sixth of which appear only once. Sequencing was done on a sample of blood, either unsorted or a sorted T cell fraction (not recorded which). This clonotype was sampled from a male donor with ankylosing spondylitis or in good health (not recorded which). The rearrangement links TRBV29-1 to TRBJ2-1; D is perhaps TRBD1 or TRBD2 (5 bases each). The CDR3 DNA is TGCAGCGGTCTTCCCGGGACCCACAATGAGCAGTTCTTC. This codes for CSGLPGTHNEQFF.